Below, 30 T cell receptor beta chains from the same sample are listed, as sequenced in a study of T cells in Graves' hyperthyroidism and ophthalmopathy. RNA transcripts gave rise to amplified TCR beta CDR3 regions. First-round RT-PCR of the TCR CDR3 relied on the HTBI primer set. TCRdb reprocessed the multiplex PCR reads via MiXCR and lists one record per CDR3 protein. The table lists about 350,000 distinct CDR3 sequences, about a fifth of them singletons, with around 4% in the top ten. Sequenced: blood. Receptors originate from a woman aged 18-35 years with Graves' hyperthyroidism.

The chain uses TRBV29-1 and TRBJ2-7; TRBD1 aligns across 9 bases. V gave up 5 bases and J gave up 5 bases; unmatched junction bases: 4. CDR1 is SQVTM and CDR2 is ANQGSEA in the germline V gene. The CDR3 is 12 residues long. The CDR3 bases are TGCAGCGTTAACAGGGGGCTGGACGAGCAGTACTTC. Amino acids: CSVNRGLDEQYF.

This clonotype came up a few times. The gene calls are TRBV12-3 or TRBV12-4 and TRBJ1-5; possible D gene TRBD1, 5 bases. CDR3 length equals 16 residues. Deletions cut 5 bases from V and 9 bases from J, with 23 bases between. This CDR3 is CASSHNTGTPLWPQHF. For the CDR3, the DNA is TGTGCCAGCAGTCACAACACCGGGACCCCCTTGTGGCCCCAGCATTTT.

This clonotype came up many times. This chain uses TRBV15 with TRBJ1-2; D is undetermined. The CDR3 is 15 residues long. The V end was cut by 3 bases, the J end by 8 bases, with 19 bases between. Germline V gene sequence: CDR1 LNHNV, CDR2 YYDKDF (reference sequence). CDR3 DNA sequence: TGTGCCACCAGCAGGGACTTCGGACCCTCCAGCGGCTACACCTTC. It specifies CATSRDFGPSSGYTF.

Many counts were recorded for this clonotype. V is TRBV7-9 and J is TRBJ2-7; TRBD1 matches at 7 bases. Looked up from germline, CDR1 is SEHNR and CDR2 is FQNEAQ (reference sequence). J was trimmed by 3 bases and V by 1 base; bases with no gene match: 0. This CDR3 contains 13 residues. The CDR3 reads CASSLGDSYEQYF. The CDR3 DNA follows: TGTGCCAGCAGCTTAGGGGACAGCTACGAGCAGTACTTC.

The table lists this clonotype with many counts. V usage is TRBV6-5 and J usage is TRBJ1-2; 8 positions match TRBD1. Losses at the gene ends were 7 bases for V and 8 bases for J; bases not matched to a gene: 15. CDR1 MNHEY and CDR2 SVGAGI come from the germline V gene. The length of the CDR3 is 15 residues. As DNA, the CDR3 is TGTGCCAGCATTCGGTCGGGACAGGCGGAGGGAGGCTACACCTTC. This sequence encodes CASIRSGQAEGGYTF.

This clonotype has ten or more counts. The chain combines TRBV5-1 with TRBJ2-5; 11 bases align to TRBD2. The CDR3 is 15 residues long. Trimming removed 4 bases from V and 4 bases from J; junction bases left unmatched: 6. The germline V gene has CDR1 SGHRS and CDR2 YFSETQ. CDR3 nucleotide sequence: TGCGCCAGCAGCCCCCCTGGGACTAGCGGAGAGACCCAGTACTTC. The encoded protein is CASSPPGTSGETQYF.

The genes are TRBV7-9 and TRBJ1-6; TRBD1 matches at 8 bases. Per the germline V gene, CDR1 is SEHNR and CDR2 is FQNEAQ (reference sequence). The CDR3 sequence is 15 residues long. V gave up 6 bases and J gave up 5 bases; unmatched junction bases: 6. The DNA for the CDR3 is TGTGCCAGCAGATCAGGGGGCGCAGATAATTCACCCCTCCACTTT. Protein: CASRSGGADNSPLHF.

This clonotype has only a few counts. The CDR3 coding sequence is TGTGCCTGGGACAGGGGCCTTGGCGACTACACCTTC. Its protein is CAWDRGLGDYTF. The chain is built from TRBV30 and TRBJ1-2, with 8 bases matching TRBD1. V lost 5 bases and J lost 10; bases outside the gene matches: 9. CDR3 length equals 12 residues. Per the germline V gene, CDR1 is GTSNPN and CDR2 is SVGIG (reference sequence).

This clonotype was picked up many times. Written as DNA, the CDR3 is TGTGCCAGCAGTTTACCGGGGCAAGAGACCCAGTACTTC. Translation: CASSLPGQETQYF. The chain couples TRBV28 to TRBJ2-5, with D possibly TRBD2 on 5 matching bases. Germline V CDR1 and CDR2: MDHEN, SYDVKM. The length of the CDR3 is 13 residues. The ends were cut back, 2 bases at V and 2 bases at J, with 6 bases in the middle.

The chain carries TRBV29-1 and TRBJ2-7; D is perhaps TRBD2 (6 bases). The CDR3 has 13 amino acids. The germline gives CDR1 SQVTM, CDR2 ANQGSEA. Trimming stripped 3 bases from V and 3 bases from J, with 12 bases between. CDR3 residues: CSVDVLGGYEQYF. The CDR3 DNA is TGCAGCGTTGACGTTCTGGGGGGCTACGAGCAGTACTTC.

This clonotype turned up a few times. The chain couples TRBV19 to TRBJ2-7, with D maybe TRBD2 (5 bases). Germline CDR1 LNHDA, CDR2 SQIVND (reference sequence). V was cut by 10 bases and J by 1 base, with 17 bases left in between. This CDR3 has 14 amino acids. The CDR3 bases are TGTGCCACTACCGACGCCGGGGTATCCTACGAGCAGTACTTC. Its translation is CATTDAGVSYEQYF.

This clonotype was detected ten times or more. This rearrangement joins TRBV11-2 to TRBJ2-7, with D possibly matching TRBD2 (5 bases). Germline V gene sequence: CDR1 SGHAT, CDR2 FQNNGV. Trimming stripped 5 bases from V and 3 bases from J, with 17 bases between. The CDR3 runs to 15 residues. DNA for the CDR3: TGTGCCAGCAGCCCCGCAGTTGGGAGAAGCTACGAGCAGTACTTC. This codes for CASSPAVGRSYEQYF.

In this sample, this clonotype turned up many times. V gene TRBV6-5 combines with J gene TRBJ2-5; 10 bases agree with TRBD1. The CDR3 runs 13 residues. V lost 8 bases, J lost 5 bases, and 5 bases stayed unmatched. Germline V lookup: CDR1 MNHEY, CDR2 SVGAGI. The CDR3 DNA is TGTGCCAGCCGACAGGGGGCAGGGGAGACCCAGTACTTC. Translated: CASRQGAGETQYF.

Concerning this clonotype: A much bigger clone sits one base away, suggesting this may be a read error. This rearrangement joins TRBV6-5 to TRBJ1-1; D possibly corresponds to TRBD1 (5 bases). There are 17 residues in the CDR3. CDR1 MNHEY and CDR2 SVGAGI come from the germline V gene. CDR3 amino acids: CVSSYSSGGTRGAEAFF. DNA for the CDR3: TGTGTCAGCTCCTACTCCAGTGGGGGGACCCGTGGCGCTGAAGCTTTCTTT.

The V and J genes are TRBV6-5 and TRBJ1-2; TRBD1 might be the D (6 bases). The CDR3 is 14 residues long. CDR1 and CDR2 from the germline V gene are MNHEY and SVGAGI. V was cut by 1 base and J by 3 bases, with 9 bases left in between. The CDR3 protein is CASSYWSGDYGYTF. Written as DNA, the CDR3 is TGTGCCAGCAGTTACTGGTCAGGGGACTATGGCTACACCTTC.

This clonotype was seen many times. This rearrangement joins TRBV5-1 to TRBJ2-2; D is undetermined. In germline, CDR1 is SGHRS, CDR2 YFSETQ. Trimming left V 6 bases short and J 2 bases short, with 17 bases between. The CDR3 is 16 amino acids. CDR3 protein: CASTAAVESNTGELFF. CDR3 bases: TGCGCCAGCACCGCGGCCGTAGAATCTAACACCGGGGAGCTGTTTTTT. The full variable domain, completed using reference TRBV5-1 and TRBJ2-2, is KAGVTQTPRYLIKTRGQQVTLSCSPISGHRSVSWYQQTPGQGLQFLFEYFSETQRNKGNFPGRFSGRQFSNSRSEMNVSTLELGDSALYLCASTAAVESNTGELFFGEGSRLTVL.

This clonotype has ten or more counts. The J gene is TRBJ1-2, the V gene TRBV29-1; 7 positions agree with TRBD1. V lost 3 bases, J lost 2 bases, and 3 bases stayed unmatched. The V gene's germline CDR1 is SQVTM and CDR2 ANQGSEA. CDR3 length: 13 amino acids. This chain's CDR3 is CSVETGRNYGYTF. CDR3 DNA: TGCAGCGTTGAGACAGGGAGGAACTATGGCTACACCTTC.

This clonotype came up many times. The chain joins TRBV10-3 to TRBJ1-1; 9 positions match TRBD1. Trimming cost V 6 bases and J 2 bases; bases outside gene matches: 10. The V gene's germline CDR1 is ENHRY and CDR2 SYGVKD. CDR3 size: 16 residues. CDR3: CAISQQGAGINTEAFF. CDR3 in DNA: TGTGCCATCAGCCAACAGGGGGCCGGTATCAACACTGAAGCTTTCTTT.

This clonotype has ten or more counts. This chain connects TRBV6-5 to TRBJ1-1; D not certain. Trimming left V 0 bases short and J 0 bases short, with 8 bases between. This CDR3 is 15 amino acids long. Germline loops: CDR1 MNHEY, CDR2 SVGAGI. The CDR3 DNA reads as TGTGCCAGCAGTTACTCGCCGCTAATGAACACTGAAGCTTTCTTT. This gives the protein CASSYSPLMNTEAFF.

J is TRBJ2-5 and V is TRBV10-3; 7 nucleotides align to TRBD1. CDR1 and CDR2 (germline): ENHRY, SYGVKD. The CDR3 spans 13 residues. The trim removed 4 bases at V and 2 bases at J, leaving 1 base unmatched. This CDR3 is CAISGGQQETQYF. The CDR3 DNA follows: TGTGCCATCAGTGGGGGACAGCAAGAGACCCAGTACTTC.

This clonotype was recorded at least ten times. V and J are TRBV7-2 and TRBJ2-7; 8 bases map to TRBD2. This CDR3 region has 17 residues. Germline CDR1 is SGHTA and CDR2 is FQGNSA. After removal of 1 base from V and 2 bases from J, the junction contained 10 bases not matched to a gene. The DNA of the CDR3 is TGTGCCAGCAGCTTAGTCGCAGGACTAGCCATTGCCTACGAGCAGTACTTC. Protein product: CASSLVAGLAIAYEQYF.

This clonotype showed up just a few times. The chain employs TRBV4-1 and TRBJ1-1, with 9 bases identical to TRBD1. With V trimmed by 0 bases and J by 4 bases, 9 bases remained unmatched. CDR1 is MGHRA and CDR2 is YSYEKL in the germline V gene. The CDR3 contains 17 residues. The CDR3 sequence: CASSQDLTGGLGTEAFF. The CDR3 DNA sequence: TGCGCCAGCAGCCAAGATCTGACAGGGGGACTGGGCACTGAAGCTTTCTTT.

This clonotype has ten or more counts. The chain uses TRBV6-1 and TRBJ2-7; D is tentatively TRBD1 or TRBD2 (7 bases each). The CDR3 is made up of 14 amino acids. Germline CDR1 MNHNS, CDR2 SASEGT. Deletions cut 5 bases from V and 2 bases from J, with 13 bases between. CDR3 coding DNA: TGTGCCAGCAGTAAGGGGGGGACAGCCTACGAGCAGTACTTC. Protein: CASSKGGTAYEQYF.

This clonotype has ten or more counts. The rearrangement uses TRBV15 and TRBJ1-1, with unresolved D. V was cut by 0 bases and J by 2 bases, with 7 bases left in between. The V gene's germline CDR1 is LNHNV and CDR2 YYDKDF (reference sequence). This CDR3 is built from 14 residues. In DNA, the CDR3 is TGTGCCACCAGCAGAGAAAAGGCCAACACTGAAGCTTTCTTT. As protein: CATSREKANTEAFF. Using reference TRBV15 and TRBJ1-1 for the parts outside the CDR3, the full variable domain is DAMVIQNPRYQVTQFGKPVTLSCSQTLNHNVMYWYQQKSSQAPKLLFHYYDKDFNNEADTPDNFQSRRPNTSFCFLDIRSPGLGDTAMYLCATSREKANTEAFFGQGTRLTVV.

This clonotype was counted ten times or more. The germline gene is not matched at one end of the junction; a read error may be the cause. The gene calls are TRBV29-1 and TRBJ2-2, with TRBD1 as a possible D gene (6 bases). The CDR3 totals 12 residues. Per germline, CDR1 SQVTM and CDR2 ANQGSEA. The CDR3 loop reads CSSRTDTGELFF. In DNA form, the CDR3 reads TGCAGCAGCCGGACAGACACCGGGGAGTTGTTTTTT.

Ten or more counts support this clonotype. The chain links TRBV30 to TRBJ1-1, with unresolved D. Per the germline V gene, CDR1 is GTSNPN and CDR2 is SVGIG (reference sequence). The CDR3 totals 12 residues. Trimming cost V 3 bases and J 1 base, with 6 bases left between them. CDR3 coding DNA: TGTGCCTGGAGACACTCGAACACTGAAGCTTTCTTT. This encodes CAWRHSNTEAFF.

The chain has TRBV13 and TRBJ1-2, with 7 bases lining up with TRBD1. J lost 3 bases, V lost 5 bases, and 6 bases had no gene match. This CDR3 spans 14 amino acids. Germline lookup yields CDR1 PRHDT and CDR2 FYEKMQ (reference sequence). Here the CDR3 DNA reads TGTGCCAGCAGCCCGGGGACAGCATACTATGGCTACACCTTC. This sequence encodes CASSPGTAYYGYTF.

The chain links TRBV6-1 to TRBJ1-1; no firm D call. The CDR3 is made up of 13 amino acids. V was trimmed by 6 bases and J by 1 base, leaving 9 bases between them. The germline gives CDR1 MNHNS, CDR2 SASEGT. The DNA of the CDR3 is TGTGCCAGCAGCCAGAGGAGGAACACTGAAGCTTTCTTT. Encoded protein: CASSQRRNTEAFF.

This clonotype has at least ten counts. The chain recombines TRBV6-5 with TRBJ1-1, with TRBD1 matching 7 bases. The J segment lost 1 base and the V segment lost 1 base, leaving 3 bases of the junction unmatched. Looked up from germline, CDR1 is MNHEY and CDR2 is SVGAGI. There are 15 residues in the CDR3. Written as DNA, the CDR3 is TGTGCCAGCAGTTACTATGAGGGGGCGAACACTGAAGCTTTCTTT. Protein: CASSYYEGANTEAFF.

On this clonotype: A read error may account for a junction end that differs from germline. V and J are TRBV7-2 and TRBJ2-5; 9 positions agree with TRBD2. CDR1 SGHTA and CDR2 FQGNSA come from the germline V gene. The CDR3 contains 15 residues. The CDR3 protein is CASSSPAGGQETQCF. The CDR3 DNA reads TGTGCCAGCAGCTCTCCAGCGGGGGGCCAAGAGACCCAGTGCTTC.